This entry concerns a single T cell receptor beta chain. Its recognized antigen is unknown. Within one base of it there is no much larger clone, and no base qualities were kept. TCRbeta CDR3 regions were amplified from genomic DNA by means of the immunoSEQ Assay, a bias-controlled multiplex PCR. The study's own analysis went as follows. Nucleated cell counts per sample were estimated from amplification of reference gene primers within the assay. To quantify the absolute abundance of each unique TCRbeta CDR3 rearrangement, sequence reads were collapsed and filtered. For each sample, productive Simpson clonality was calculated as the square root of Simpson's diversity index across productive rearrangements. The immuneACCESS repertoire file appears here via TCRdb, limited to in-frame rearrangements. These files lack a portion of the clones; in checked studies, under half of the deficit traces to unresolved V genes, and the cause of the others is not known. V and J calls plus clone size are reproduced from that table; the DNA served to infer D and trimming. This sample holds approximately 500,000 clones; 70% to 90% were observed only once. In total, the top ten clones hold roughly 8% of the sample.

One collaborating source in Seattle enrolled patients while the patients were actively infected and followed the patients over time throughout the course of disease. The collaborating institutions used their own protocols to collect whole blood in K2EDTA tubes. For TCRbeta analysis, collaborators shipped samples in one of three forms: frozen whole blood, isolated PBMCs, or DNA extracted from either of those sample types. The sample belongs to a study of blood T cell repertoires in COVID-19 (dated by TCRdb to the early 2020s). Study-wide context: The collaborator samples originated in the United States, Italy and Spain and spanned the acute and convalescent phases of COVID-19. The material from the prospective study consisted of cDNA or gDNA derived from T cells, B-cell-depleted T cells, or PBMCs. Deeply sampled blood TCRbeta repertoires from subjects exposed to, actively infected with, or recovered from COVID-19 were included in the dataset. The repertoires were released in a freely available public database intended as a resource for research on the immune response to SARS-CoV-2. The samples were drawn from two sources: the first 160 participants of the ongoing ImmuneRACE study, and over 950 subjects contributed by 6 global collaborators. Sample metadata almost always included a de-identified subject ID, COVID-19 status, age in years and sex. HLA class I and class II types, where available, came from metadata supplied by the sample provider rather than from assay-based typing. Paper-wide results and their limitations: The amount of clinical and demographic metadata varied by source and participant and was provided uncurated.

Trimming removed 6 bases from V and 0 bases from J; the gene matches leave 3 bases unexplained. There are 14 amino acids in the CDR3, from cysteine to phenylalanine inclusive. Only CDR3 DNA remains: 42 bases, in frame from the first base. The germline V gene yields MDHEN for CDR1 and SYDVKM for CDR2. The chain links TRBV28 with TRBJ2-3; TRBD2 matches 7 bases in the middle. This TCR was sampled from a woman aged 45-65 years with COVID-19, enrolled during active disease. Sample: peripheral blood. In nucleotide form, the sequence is TGTGCCAGCAGCACCGGGGGGAGCACAGATACGCAGTATTTT. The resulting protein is CASSTGGSTDTQYF.